The subject of this entry is one TCR beta chain. Its cognate antigen has yet to be identified. The input lacks base qualities; no much larger clone sits a single base away. These data are taken from a study of cytomegalovirus exposure and HLA in healthy donors (dated by TCRdb to 2016 to 2017). A note on the overall study: According to a later analysis, one platform produced both the roughly 120 validation repertoires and the 666 repertoires of the first cohort. The study aimed to test whether signatures of past pathogen exposure could be identified by cataloging public T cell receptors. In addition to the first cohort of 666 subjects, a separate validation cohort of approximately 130 different subjects was used. The study combined high-throughput TCR immunosequencing, statistical association of individual TCRs with disease status, and machine learning to predict cytomegalovirus infection status. Overall results and qualifications from the work: The study gave a list of about 160 TCR beta chains associated with cytomegalovirus. Most TCR sequences were observed very rarely across donors, whereas some public TCRs were present in many individuals. Cytomegalovirus status was reported to be diagnosed by the classifier with high specificity and sensitivity in both the original and validation cohorts. A few of the identified cytomegalovirus-associated TCR beta chains were confirmed in vitro to be specific for cytomegalovirus antigens. A later analysis lacked HLA typing for the validation cohort, so it scored co-occurrence in that cohort across all 120 repertoires. In a later analysis, TCRs clustered in the first cohort were found to also tend to co-occur in the approximately 120 validation repertoires, with about 93% of cluster scores above 0. It was suggested by the authors that the approach could potentially be generalized to other disease states and immunological phenotypes.

Library method: the immunoSEQ multiplex PCR assay. Regarding the original processing steps: A statistical classification framework was developed to diagnose cytomegalovirus status using the catalog of TCR beta chain sequences. Entries here come from immuneACCESS through TCRdb and include only in-frame sequences with V and J called. Some clones fail to appear in such tables; in the studies checked, an unresolved V gene covers under half of the shortfall, and the cause of the remainder is unknown. V and J calls and clone size are given by that table; D and trimming were obtained from the DNA. For this sample there are some 69,000 clones; 96% appear just once. The ten largest account for 4.5% of the sample. The CDR3 holds 15 amino acids from the cysteine to the phenylalanine. The entry retains the CDR3 DNA only, 45 bases that are in frame from base 1. CDR1 SNHLY and CDR2 FYNNEI were looked up in the germline V gene. Trimming removed 6 bases from V and 3 bases from J, leaving 15 bases between the germline ends.

The donors belonged to the validation cohort of over a hundred subjects, which was separate from the 666-subject first cohort. The specimen sequenced was PBMCs. The rearranged chain carries TRBV2 and TRBJ2-1; possibly the D gene is TRBD1, per 5 matching bases. The sequence was collected from a young woman in good health and CMV-seropositive. The DNA reads TGTGCCAGCAGGGAGACAGACCTACTCTACAATGAGCAGTTCTTC. Protein translation: CASRETDLLYNEQFF.